Each of the 5 T cell receptor beta chains below was sequenced from the same sample in a study of shared clonotypes between healthy human individuals. Here immunoSEQ multiplex PCR was the method, and the copy in TCRdb shows in-frame clones only, minus some. The sample records some 2 million clones, roughly 94% being singletons. Sequenced input: naive CD4+ T cells sorted from blood. Documented subset: CD45RA+ positively selected. The source of these receptors is a man aged 18-30 years in good health.

The chain combines TRBV4-1 with TRBJ1-1; 8 bases match TRBD1. J lost 11 bases, V lost 1 base, and 12 bases had no gene match. The CDR3 has 15 residues. Germline assignment: CDR1 MGHRA and CDR2 YSYEKL. The CDR3 sequence is CASSQGPGGADTAFF. As DNA, the CDR3 is TGCGCCAGCAGCCAAGGTCCAGGGGGCGCGGATACGGCTTTCTTT.

This clone was detected only once. The rearrangement joins TRBV9 to TRBJ1-1; no clear D gene. The germline gives CDR1 SGDLS, CDR2 YYNGEE. The CDR3 totals 14 residues. V lost 6 bases and J lost 1, with 13 bases in between. Here the CDR3 reads CASTVGQTNTEAFF. The CDR3 region has the DNA TGTGCCAGCACCGTCGGGCAGACGAACACTGAAGCTTTCTTT. Filled out from reference TRBV9 and TRBJ1-1, the complete variable domain reads DSGVTQTPKHLITATGQRVTLRCSPRSGDLSVYWYQQSLDQGLQFLIQYYNGEERAKGNILERFSAQQFPDLHSELNLSSLELGDSALYFCASTVGQTNTEAFFGQGTRLTVV.

The V call is TRBV5-1, the J call TRBJ1-3; 8 bases line up with TRBD1. This CDR3 has 15 residues. Trimming at V came to 4 bases and at J to 0 bases, leaving 3 bases not matched to a gene. Germline V CDR1 and CDR2: SGHRS, YFSETQ. CDR3 coding DNA: TGCGCCAGCAGCACCGGACAGGGCTCTGGAAACACCATATATTTT. Its translation: CASSTGQGSGNTIYF.

A single count supports this clone. The chain combines TRBV30 with TRBJ2-5, with D perhaps TRBD1 (6 bases). V was trimmed by 0 bases and J by 9 bases, leaving 11 bases between them. The germline gives CDR1 GTSNPN, CDR2 SVGIG (reference sequence). The CDR3 covers 12 residues. CDR3 nucleotide sequence: TGTGCCTGGAGTGTACAGGGCTTGGCCCAGTACTTC. This gives the protein CAWSVQGLAQYF.

This chain joins TRBV19 and TRBJ2-3; D gene ambiguous. The V gene's germline CDR1 is LNHDA and CDR2 SQIVND (reference sequence). V lost 6 bases, J lost 7 bases, and 17 bases lay in between. The CDR3 runs 14 residues. The CDR3 DNA reads as TGTGCCAGTAGCGAAACGTACTCACTACATACGCAGTATTTT. This gives the protein CASSETYSLHTQYF.